Listed here are 22 T cell receptor beta chains from one sample, sequenced in a study of radiation and T cells in renal cell carcinoma. The method was immunoSEQ multiplex PCR; TCRdb's version includes in-frame clones alone and lacks a portion of them. The sample carries 15,000 to 20,000 clones, about 50% recorded once. As for treatment: 15 Gy SBRT to primary tumor, nephrectomy 4 weeks later. The sequences come from tumor tissue, collected from a patient whose treatment included radiotherapy and nephrectomy. These receptors all come from a man aged 50-60 years with renal cell carcinoma.

In its sample, this clone was seen a few times. The chain combines TRBV20-1 with TRBJ2-1; no firm D call. V lost 4 bases, J lost 8 bases, and 6 bases lay in between. Germline V CDR1 and CDR2: DFQATT, SNEGSKA (reference sequence). The CDR3 sequence is 10 residues long. The CDR3 bases are TGCAGTGCTACCCTGGATGAGCAGTTCTTC. As protein: CSATLDEQFF.

The J gene is TRBJ2-1, the V gene TRBV4-3; no clear D gene. This CDR3 has 15 amino acids. The germline gives CDR1 LGHNA, CDR2 YSLEER. V was trimmed by 0 bases and J by 4 bases, leaving 10 bases between them. CDR3 sequence (DNA): TGCGCCAGCAGCCAAGATGGCGCGTGGTACAATGAGCAGTTCTTC. It encodes CASSQDGAWYNEQFF.

The chain recombines TRBV7-9 with TRBJ1-2; D gene unclear. The germline V and J ends were trimmed by 5 bases and 0 bases, with 13 bases remaining between them. Per the germline V gene, CDR1 is SEHNR and CDR2 is FQNEAQ (reference sequence). CDR3 size: 15 residues. DNA of the CDR3: TGTGCCAGCAGCCCCCGACACGAAGCTAACTATGGCTACACCTTC. Amino acid sequence: CASSPRHEANYGYTF.

The chain recombines TRBV27 with TRBJ1-2, with TRBD1 as a possible D gene (5 bases). The CDR3 loop spans 13 amino acids. V was shortened by 6 bases and J by 4 bases, with 12 bases between the two germline ends. Per germline, CDR1 MNHEY and CDR2 SMNVEV (reference sequence). The CDR3 coding sequence is TGTGCCAGCAGGGGTCAGGGTTTCTATGGCTACACCTTC. Its protein product is CASRGQGFYGYTF.

The chain is built from TRBV5-4 and TRBJ1-3; possibly TRBD1 for D (5 bases). This CDR3 has 16 amino acids. The germline V gene has CDR1 SGHNT and CDR2 YYREEE (reference sequence). V was clipped by 3 bases and J by 0 bases, with 13 bases between them. The chain's CDR3 is CASSSGTGVSGNTIYF. The CDR3 region has the DNA TGTGCCAGCAGCTCCGGGACGGGGGTCTCTGGAAACACCATATATTTT.

This clone has just a few counts. The chain joins TRBV7-6 to TRBJ2-7, with D perhaps matching TRBD1 (5 bases). Between the trimmed V and J ends, which lost 5 bases and 4 bases, there was a span of 36 bases. This CDR3 is built from 21 residues. Germline CDR1 is SGHVS and CDR2 is FNYEAQ. The CDR3 region is CASSPTDSGYSTIILEYEQYF. Written as DNA, the CDR3 is TGTGCCAGCAGCCCCACTGATTCAGGGTATTCTACTATTATTCTAGAATACGAGCAGTACTTC.

This clone was recorded a few times. This chain joins TRBV2 and TRBJ1-2; D call uncertain. The CDR3 runs to 13 residues. Trimming removed 2 bases at V and 7 bases at J, with 11 bases between. CDR1 is SNHLY, CDR2 FYNNEI, per germline. CDR3 bases: TGTGCCAGCAGTGAAATGGGAATGGCTGGCTACACCTTC. Its translation: CASSEMGMAGYTF. The full variable domain, in which reference TRBV2 and TRBJ1-2 provide the parts outside the CDR3, is EPEVTQTPSHQVTQMGQEVILRCVPISNHLYFYWYRQILGQKVEFLVSFYNNEISEKSEIFDDQFSVERPDGSNFTLKIRSTKLEDSAMYFCASSEMGMAGYTFGSGTRLTVV.

The chain combines TRBV29-1 with TRBJ2-7, with TRBD2 identical over 14 bases. J gave up 2 bases and V 6 bases, and 6 bases lay outside the gene matches. The germline V gene encodes CDR1 SQVTM and CDR2 ANQGSEA. This CDR3 has 15 amino acids. In DNA, the CDR3 is TGCAGCGTGCTAGGGACTAGCGGGAGTCCCTACGAGCAGTACTTC. It encodes CSVLGTSGSPYEQYF.

The chain uses TRBV5-1 and TRBJ2-5; 10 bases agree with TRBD1. The V and J ends lost 4 bases and 2 bases, in that order; junction bases with no gene match: 8. This CDR3 has 16 residues. Germline values: CDR1 SGHRS, CDR2 YFSETQ. The CDR3 DNA sequence: TGCGCCAGCAGCCCGGGCGGGACAGGGGAACAAGAGACCCAGTACTTC. This codes for CASSPGGTGEQETQYF.

This clone was seen a handful of times. This chain connects TRBV6-1 to TRBJ2-7; maybe TRBD2 (5 bases). With 2 bases removed from V and 1 base from J, the gap between germline ends came to 9 bases. The CDR3 loop spans 14 amino acids. Germline assignment: CDR1 MNHNS and CDR2 SASEGT. The CDR3 DNA sequence: TGTGCCAGCAGTGAACCGGGGATGTCCTACGAGCAGTACTTC. It is translated as CASSEPGMSYEQYF.

The rearrangement joins TRBV7-2 to TRBJ2-5; D is uncertain. The tail of the sequence fits TRBJ2-7 better, so the J call may be wrong. Per the germline V gene, CDR1 is SGHTA and CDR2 is FQGNSA. This CDR3 has 16 residues. The CDR3 region has the DNA TGTGCCAGCAGTACGTATCGGGCCAGGACCGGCCACGAGCAGTACTTC. This encodes CASSTYRARTGHEQYF.

This chain links TRBV5-6 with TRBJ1-2; 8 bases align to TRBD1. The CDR3 length is 15 residues. Germline assignment: CDR1 SGHDT and CDR2 YYEEEE. V was clipped by 3 bases and J by 0 bases; unmatched bases: 4. CDR3 DNA sequence: TGTGCCAGCAGCTCCTGGGACAGGCCTAACTATGGCTACACCTTC. Amino acids: CASSSWDRPNYGYTF.

This chain uses TRBV19 with TRBJ2-7, with TRBD1 matching 7 bases. Germline V gene data show CDR1 as LNHDA and CDR2 as SQIVND (reference sequence). Germline trimming cut 4 bases from V and 1 base from J; bases unmatched to any gene: 1. The CDR3 runs 13 residues. In DNA, the CDR3 is TGTGCCAGTAGTACGGGACAGTCCTACGAGCAGTACTTC. Protein sequence: CASSTGQSYEQYF.

V gene TRBV6-6 combines with J gene TRBJ2-4, with a tentative D call TRBD2 (6 bases). The V end was cut by 8 bases, the J end by 9 bases, with 20 bases between. Germline V lookup: CDR1 MNHNY, CDR2 SVGAGI (reference sequence). The CDR3 spans 14 residues. CDR3 DNA: TGTGCCAGCGGGGAACTAACGGGACTCAGCATTCAGTACTTC. Translating gives CASGELTGLSIQYF.

This clone is medium-sized by share. The chain is built from TRBV18 and TRBJ2-2; a weak D match, TRBD2 (6 bases). Germline assignment: CDR1 KGHSH and CDR2 LQKENI. The CDR3 spans 15 residues. Trimming shortened V by 6 bases and J by 6 bases, and 17 bases separated the two germline ends. CDR3 sequence reads: CASSPRGAGAGELFF. CDR3 coding DNA: TGTGCCAGCTCGCCGCGCGGGGCAGGCGCCGGGGAGCTGTTTTTT. Full variable domain (remainder filled in from reference TRBV18 and TRBJ2-2): NAGVMQNPRHLVRRRGQEARLRCSPMKGHSHVYWYRQLPEEGLKFMVYLQKENIIDESGMPKERFSAEFPKEGPSILRIQQVVRGDSAAYFCASSPRGAGAGELFFGEGSRLTVL.

Only a few counts were recorded for this clone. This sequence joins TRBV19 and TRBJ1-5; D not resolved. The V end lost 5 bases, the J end lost 3 bases, and 8 bases lay between the germline ends. Germline CDR1 and CDR2: LNHDA and SQIVND (reference sequence). This CDR3 comprises 13 residues. The CDR3 reads CASSLGSNQPQHF. The CDR3 DNA reads TGTGCCAGTAGTCTGGGTTCCAATCAGCCCCAGCATTTT. Full variable domain (outside the CDR3, taken from reference TRBV19 and TRBJ1-5): DGGITQSPKYLFRKEGQNVTLSCEQNLNHDAMYWYRQDPGQGLRLIYYSQIVNDFQKGDIAEGYSVSREKKESFPLTVTSAQKNPTAFYLCASSLGSNQPQHFGDGTRLSIL.

The V and J genes are TRBV30 and TRBJ1-2, with unresolved D. CDR3 length: 16 amino acids. V gave up 0 bases and J gave up 0 bases, with 14 bases separating them. In germline, CDR1 is GTSNPN, CDR2 SVGIG (reference sequence). CDR3 bases: TGTGCCTGGAGTGTACGGTTGGGCCGCCCTAACTATGGCTACACCTTC. Amino acid sequence: CAWSVRLGRPNYGYTF.

V is TRBV6-5 and J is TRBJ2-2; D unresolved. The germline gives CDR1 MNHEY, CDR2 SVGAGI. The V and J ends lost 2 bases and 0 bases respectively, with 10 bases between them. This CDR3 has 16 residues. CDR3 DNA: TGTGCCAGCAGTTACAACAGCTACGCGAACACCGGGGAGCTGTTTTTT. It codes for CASSYNSYANTGELFF.

This clone was counted only a few times. This chain links TRBV19 with TRBJ1-6; D is unclear. The V end lost 3 bases, the J end lost 3 bases, and 9 bases lay between the germline ends. This CDR3 is 15 amino acids long. The germline V gene has CDR1 LNHDA and CDR2 SQIVND (reference sequence). The CDR3 sequence: CASSMDGFYNSPLHF. Here the CDR3 DNA reads TGTGCCAGTAGTATGGACGGATTCTATAATTCACCCCTCCACTTT.

This clone has more than one count but fewer than ten. The J gene is TRBJ2-5, the V gene TRBV7-2; TRBD1 might be the D (6 bases). V gave up 5 bases and J gave up 3 bases, with 16 bases separating them. Germline CDR1 SGHTA, CDR2 FQGNSA. The CDR3 is made up of 15 amino acids. The CDR3 region has the DNA TGTGCCAGCAGCAAACAGGGAATTGCGGAAGAGACCCAGTACTTC. It codes for CASSKQGIAEETQYF.

This clone was observed a handful of times. The chain recombines TRBV30 with TRBJ1-1, with 7 bases identical to TRBD1. Germline V gene sequence: CDR1 GTSNPN, CDR2 SVGIG (reference sequence). V was pared by 4 bases and J by 4 bases, with 3 bases of the junction left unmatched. The CDR3 is made up of 12 amino acids. CDR3 residues: CAWKGAGTEAFF. The CDR3, as DNA: TGTGCCTGGAAGGGGGCCGGCACTGAAGCTTTCTTT.

V and J are TRBV7-2 and TRBJ2-1; 7 bases fit TRBD2. V was pared by 8 bases and J by 5 bases, with 9 bases of the junction left unmatched. Germline assignment: CDR1 SGHTA and CDR2 FQGNSA. The CDR3 length is 14 residues. CDR3 nucleotides: TGTGCCAGCGACTCAGCGGGGCCACACAATGAGCAGTTCTTC. Its protein product is CASDSAGPHNEQFF.